Listed below are T cell receptor beta chains from one sample, sequenced in a study of OX40 agonist ivuxolimab in advanced cancers. Using immunoSEQ multiplex PCR, the repertoire was profiled, and TCRdb retains in-frame clones only, with some absent. The table has about 82,000 clones, about 86% seen once. The sample here was CD4+ or CD8+ T cells sorted from blood, taken in a trial of the OX40 agonist ivuxolimab. All receptors come from an adult with an advanced solid tumor such as melanoma, head and neck, liver or kidney cancer. CDR3s include the opening cysteine and the closing phenylalanine or tryptophan. D genes are given only for firm matches. Some rows have no size entry. The others give once, few or many, or a class for an expanded clone.

cdr3_aa: CASSLATNTEAFF
cdr3_nt: TGCGCCAGCAGCTTGGCGACTAATACTGAAGCTTTCTTT
clone_size: NA
d_call: NA
v_call: TRBV5-1
j_call: TRBJ1-1

cdr3_aa: CASSDARGSGEQYF
cdr3_nt: TGTGCCAGCAGTGACGCCAGGGGGTCAGGCGAGCAGTACTTC
clone_size: NA
d_call: TRBD1
v_call: TRBV2
j_call: TRBJ2-7

cdr3_aa: CASRRTGTEEKLFF
cdr3_nt: TGTGCCAGCAGACGCACCGGGACAGAGGAAAAACTGTTTTTT
clone_size: NA
d_call: TRBD1
v_call: TRBV2
j_call: TRBJ1-4

cdr3_aa: CASSIRARGTGELFF
cdr3_nt: TGTGCCAGTAGTATAAGGGCCAGGGGCACCGGGGAGCTGTTTTTT
clone_size: NA
d_call: NA
v_call: TRBV19
j_call: TRBJ2-2

cdr3_aa: CASSLTGTSGRDEQFF
cdr3_nt: TGTGCCAGCAGCTTGACCGGGACTAGCGGGAGGGATGAGCAGTTCTTC
clone_size: NA
d_call: TRBD2
v_call: TRBV7-6
j_call: TRBJ2-1

cdr3_aa: CASSVGPNTGELFF
cdr3_nt: TGTGCCAGCAGCGTGGGACCGAACACCGGGGAGCTGTTTTTT
clone_size: few
d_call: NA
v_call: TRBV7-3
j_call: TRBJ2-2

cdr3_aa: CASRSPDTIYF
cdr3_nt: TGCGCCAGCCGTTCCCCGGACACCATATATTTT
clone_size: NA
d_call: NA
v_call: TRBV23-1
j_call: TRBJ1-3

cdr3_aa: CASSTPTGANVLTF
cdr3_nt: TGTGCCAGTAGTACCCCTACCGGGGCCAACGTCCTGACTTTC
clone_size: few
d_call: NA
v_call: TRBV19
j_call: TRBJ2-6

cdr3_aa: CASSLVLAGGEQYF
cdr3_nt: TGCGCCAGCAGCTTGGTACTAGCGGGAGGCGAGCAGTACTTC
clone_size: NA
d_call: TRBD2
v_call: TRBV5-1
j_call: TRBJ2-7

cdr3_aa: CASKPGSAGANVLTF
cdr3_nt: TGTGCCAGCAAACCGGGTTCAGCTGGGGCCAACGTCCTGACTTTC
clone_size: NA
d_call: NA
v_call: TRBV28
j_call: TRBJ2-6

cdr3_aa: CASRRDLAGSYEQYF
cdr3_nt: TGTGCCAGCAGGCGGGATCTAGCGGGATCCTACGAGCAGTACTTC
clone_size: few
d_call: TRBD2
v_call: TRBV7-9
j_call: TRBJ2-7

cdr3_aa: CATSGSTHNEQFF
cdr3_nt: TGTGCCACTAGCGGGAGTACCCACAATGAGCAGTTCTTC
clone_size: NA
d_call: TRBD2
v_call: TRBV19
j_call: TRBJ2-1

cdr3_aa: CASSLEVASREQFF
cdr3_nt: TGTGCCAGCAGCTTAGAGGTCGCCTCCAGAGAGCAGTTCTTC
clone_size: NA
d_call: NA
v_call: TRBV7-9
j_call: TRBJ2-1

cdr3_aa: CASSPRLGGAETQYF
cdr3_nt: TGTGCCAGCAGTCCCCGCCTAGGGGGGGCGGAGACCCAGTACTTC
clone_size: NA
d_call: NA
v_call: TRBV28
j_call: TRBJ2-5

cdr3_aa: CASSPPRTGIYGYTF
cdr3_nt: TGTGCCAGCAGTCCCCCCCGGACAGGCATCTATGGCTACACCTTC
clone_size: NA
d_call: TRBD1
v_call: TRBV6-5
j_call: TRBJ1-2

cdr3_aa: CASSPYRMEGKLFF
cdr3_nt: TGTGCCAGCTCACCTTACCGGATGGAGGGAAAACTGTTTTTT
clone_size: NA
d_call: NA
v_call: TRBV18
j_call: TRBJ1-4

cdr3_aa: CASSSSAREQFF
cdr3_nt: TGTGCCAGCAGTTCGTCAGCCAGGGAGCAGTTCTTC
clone_size: NA
d_call: NA
v_call: TRBV28
j_call: TRBJ2-1

cdr3_aa: CSAREDGYTF
cdr3_nt: TGCAGTGCTAGAGAGGACGGCTACACCTTC
clone_size: NA
d_call: NA
v_call: TRBV20-1
j_call: TRBJ1-2

cdr3_aa: CAWSPAPRYEQYF
cdr3_nt: TGTGCCTGGAGTCCGGCCCCACGGTACGAGCAGTACTTC
clone_size: NA
d_call: NA
v_call: TRBV30
j_call: TRBJ2-7

cdr3_aa: CASSLGDRGNGYTF
cdr3_nt: TGCGCCAGCAGCTTGGGAGACAGGGGCAATGGCTACACCTTC
clone_size: NA
d_call: TRBD1
v_call: TRBV5-1
j_call: TRBJ1-2

cdr3_aa: CASSQVGAVRYF
cdr3_nt: TGTGCCAGCAGCCAAGTCGGGGCGGTCCGGTACTTC
clone_size: NA
d_call: NA
v_call: TRBV14
j_call: TRBJ2-4

cdr3_aa: CASSLSGFNQPQHF
cdr3_nt: TGTGCCAGCAGTTTATCCGGCTTCAATCAGCCCCAGCATTTT
clone_size: once
d_call: NA
v_call: TRBV28
j_call: TRBJ1-5

cdr3_aa: CASSLRGSESPLHF
cdr3_nt: TGTGCCAGCAGCTTACGGGGGTCGGAGTCACCCCTCCACTTT
clone_size: NA
d_call: NA
v_call: TRBV7-2
j_call: TRBJ1-6

cdr3_aa: CSVQTSGNNEQFF
cdr3_nt: TGCAGCGTGCAGACTAGCGGGAATAATGAGCAGTTCTTC
clone_size: NA
d_call: TRBD2
v_call: TRBV29-1
j_call: TRBJ2-1

cdr3_aa: CASSLSGGVRYGYTF
cdr3_nt: TGTGCCAGCAGTTTATCAGGGGGAGTTCGATATGGCTACACCTTC
clone_size: NA
d_call: NA
v_call: TRBV27
j_call: TRBJ1-2

cdr3_aa: CASSQGTGMDTIYF
cdr3_nt: TGTGCCAGCTCACAGGGAACAGGGATGGACACCATATATTTT
clone_size: NA
d_call: NA
v_call: TRBV18
j_call: TRBJ1-3

cdr3_aa: CASSRRLAGETQYF
cdr3_nt: TGCGCCAGCAGCCGTCGACTAGCGGGAGAGACGCAGTATTTT
clone_size: few
d_call: TRBD2
v_call: TRBV4-3
j_call: TRBJ2-3

cdr3_aa: CASSTGTGAGQETQYF
cdr3_nt: TGTGCCAGCAGCACGGGGACAGGGGCAGGTCAAGAGACCCAGTACTTC
clone_size: NA
d_call: TRBD1
v_call: TRBV9
j_call: TRBJ2-5

cdr3_aa: CASSPQALAGSNEQFF
cdr3_nt: TGTGCCAGCTCACCACAGGCGCTAGCGGGATCCAATGAGCAGTTCTTC
clone_size: NA
d_call: TRBD2
v_call: TRBV18
j_call: TRBJ2-1

cdr3_aa: CATTTGELFF
cdr3_nt: TGCGCCACCACCACCGGGGAGCTGTTTTTT
clone_size: few
d_call: NA
v_call: TRBV10-1
j_call: TRBJ2-2

cdr3_aa: CASSQEGREFDTIYF
cdr3_nt: TGCGCCAGCAGCCAAGAGGGCCGGGAATTCGACACCATATATTTT
clone_size: NA
d_call: NA
v_call: TRBV4-3
j_call: TRBJ1-3

cdr3_aa: CAWQTGGYEKLFF
cdr3_nt: TGTGCCTGGCAGACAGGCGGGTACGAAAAACTGTTTTTT
clone_size: NA
d_call: NA
v_call: TRBV30
j_call: TRBJ1-4

cdr3_aa: CASSQGGSGYNEQFF
cdr3_nt: TGCGCCAGCAGCCAAGGCGGGAGTGGCTACAATGAGCAGTTCTTC
clone_size: NA
d_call: TRBD2
v_call: TRBV4-3
j_call: TRBJ2-1

cdr3_aa: CAWSSPLITAGETQYF
cdr3_nt: TGTGCCTGGAGTTCACCTTTAATAACGGCGGGAGAGACCCAGTACTTC
clone_size: once
d_call: NA
v_call: TRBV30
j_call: TRBJ2-5

cdr3_aa: CASSLSGRLRSYEQYF
cdr3_nt: TGTGCCAGCAGCTTATCAGGACGTCTGAGGAGCTACGAGCAGTACTTC
clone_size: NA
d_call: NA
v_call: TRBV7-8
j_call: TRBJ2-7

cdr3_aa: CASSDNRGKADTQYF
cdr3_nt: TGTGCCAGCAGCGACAACAGGGGGAAAGCAGATACGCAGTATTTT
clone_size: once
d_call: TRBD1
v_call: TRBV7-2
j_call: TRBJ2-3

cdr3_aa: CASSPGYSYEQYF
cdr3_nt: TGTGCCAGCAGCCCAGGCTACTCCTACGAGCAGTACTTC
clone_size: NA
d_call: NA
v_call: TRBV11-3
j_call: TRBJ2-7

cdr3_aa: CASSLIADSNTDTQYF
cdr3_nt: TGTGCCAGCAGCTTAATAGCGGATTCCAACACAGATACGCAGTATTTT
clone_size: NA
d_call: NA
v_call: TRBV7-8
j_call: TRBJ2-3

cdr3_aa: CASSFRQLGNTIYF
cdr3_nt: TGTGCCAGCAGCTTTAGACAGCTTGGAAACACCATATATTTT
clone_size: NA
d_call: NA
v_call: TRBV5-6
j_call: TRBJ1-3

cdr3_aa: CASSRTSGNTIYF
cdr3_nt: TGTGCCAGTAGTCGTACTTCTGGAAACACCATATATTTT
clone_size: NA
d_call: NA
v_call: TRBV19
j_call: TRBJ1-3

cdr3_aa: CASSFGSETQYF
cdr3_nt: TGTGCCAGCAGCTTCGGGAGTGAGACCCAGTACTTC
clone_size: NA
d_call: NA
v_call: TRBV5-5
j_call: TRBJ2-5

cdr3_aa: CASSLGPPTHANTGELFF
cdr3_nt: TGTGCCAGCAGCTTAGGCCCGCCGACACACGCGAACACCGGGGAGCTGTTTTTT
clone_size: NA
d_call: NA
v_call: TRBV7-2
j_call: TRBJ2-2

cdr3_aa: CASSQDLKGDYGYTF
cdr3_nt: TGTGCCAGCAGCCAAGATTTAAAAGGGGACTATGGCTACACCTTC
clone_size: NA
d_call: NA
v_call: TRBV4-2
j_call: TRBJ1-2

cdr3_aa: CASSVDQRAYEQYF
cdr3_nt: TGTGCCAGCAGCGTAGACCAGAGGGCCTACGAGCAGTACTTC
clone_size: few
d_call: NA
v_call: TRBV9
j_call: TRBJ2-7

cdr3_aa: CASNVAGELFF
cdr3_nt: TGTGCCAGCAATGTTGCGGGGGAGCTGTTTTTT
clone_size: NA
d_call: NA
v_call: TRBV6-6
j_call: TRBJ2-2

cdr3_aa: CASSFTGGVHNEQFF
cdr3_nt: TGTGCCAGCAGCTTTACGGGAGGGGTCCACAATGAGCAGTTCTTC
clone_size: once
d_call: TRBD2
v_call: TRBV7-2
j_call: TRBJ2-1

cdr3_aa: CASSLESNSYNEQFF
cdr3_nt: TGTGCCAGCAGCTTAGAGAGCAACTCCTACAATGAGCAGTTCTTC
clone_size: NA
d_call: NA
v_call: TRBV7-2
j_call: TRBJ2-1

cdr3_aa: CASSLGREYEQYF
cdr3_nt: TGTGCCAGCAGCTTAGGGCGGGAGTACGAGCAGTACTTC
clone_size: NA
d_call: TRBD2
v_call: TRBV7-2
j_call: TRBJ2-7

cdr3_aa: CASSPPSGSGANVLTF
cdr3_nt: TGTGCCAGCAGCCCCCCTAGTGGCTCTGGGGCCAACGTCCTGACTTTC
clone_size: NA
d_call: NA
v_call: TRBV5-4
j_call: TRBJ2-6

cdr3_aa: CASTKPGHTYNEQFF
cdr3_nt: TGTGCCAGCACCAAACCGGGACACACCTACAATGAGCAGTTCTTC
clone_size: NA
d_call: NA
v_call: TRBV6-5
j_call: TRBJ2-1

cdr3_aa: CASSVDRGEAFF
cdr3_nt: TGTGCCAGCAGCGTCGACAGGGGTGAAGCTTTCTTT
clone_size: few
d_call: TRBD1
v_call: TRBV9
j_call: TRBJ1-1

cdr3_aa: CASSERIGTGSEKLFF
cdr3_nt: TGTGCCAGCAGTGAACGGATCGGGACAGGGAGTGAAAAACTGTTTTTT
clone_size: few
d_call: TRBD1
v_call: TRBV2
j_call: TRBJ1-4

cdr3_aa: CATSRRGSNEKLFF
cdr3_nt: TGTGCCACCAGCAGAAGGGGTTCTAATGAAAAACTGTTTTTT
clone_size: NA
d_call: NA
v_call: TRBV15
j_call: TRBJ1-4

cdr3_aa: CASSPNHRGTQYF
cdr3_nt: TGTGCCAGCTCACCAAACCACCGAGGGACGCAGTATTTT
clone_size: NA
d_call: NA
v_call: TRBV18
j_call: TRBJ2-3

cdr3_aa: CATSGHLYEQYF
cdr3_nt: TGTGCCACCTCGGGACACCTATACGAGCAGTACTTC
clone_size: NA
d_call: NA
v_call: TRBV28
j_call: TRBJ2-7

cdr3_aa: CASSGRLAGDYEQFF
cdr3_nt: TGTGCCAGCAGTGGACGGCTAGCGGGAGATTATGAGCAGTTCTTC
clone_size: NA
d_call: TRBD2
v_call: TRBV2
j_call: TRBJ2-1

cdr3_aa: CASRPVLGELFF
cdr3_nt: TGTGCCAGCAGACCCGTCCTCGGGGAGCTGTTTTTT
clone_size: NA
d_call: NA
v_call: TRBV7-2
j_call: TRBJ2-2